This T cell receptor (beta chain) stems from a study of T cells in Graves' hyperthyroidism and ophthalmopathy. Concerning this clonotype itself: Its specificity is not known.

Study-wide results and limits: Ophthalmopathy was predicted by the model a median of roughly 6 months ahead of onset.

Uncontrolled infection, other autoimmune disease, pregnancy or lactation barred patients from enrollment. Together with thyroid ultrasound, orbital computed tomography, serum thyroxine and TRAb, clinical symptoms were used for diagnoses. V lost 5 bases and J 0 bases, leaving 7 bases between the germline ends. From germline, CDR1 is LNHNV and CDR2 YYDKDF (reference sequence). The CDR3 is made up of 13 amino acids. Template material for amplifying TCR beta CDR3 regions consisted of RNA transcripts. HTBI primers were the set used in a first-round RT-PCR of the TCR CDR3. TCRdb re-derived calls from the multiplex PCR reads in MiXCR, one entry per CDR3 protein. The sample includes 340,000 or so distinct CDR3 sequences, roughly a fifth of them seen just once.

The specimen sequenced was blood. V is TRBV15 and J is TRBJ1-1, with D unclear. This receptor was obtained from a woman between 45 and 60 years old with Graves' hyperthyroidism. CDR3 region: CATSYTMNTEAFF. In DNA, the CDR3 is TGTGCCACCAGCTATACGATGAACACTGAAGCTTTCTTT.